Included here is one T cell receptor (beta chain) sequence, with context. These data belong to a study of cytomegalovirus exposure and HLA in healthy donors. PCR was performed using 60 Vbeta and 13 Jbeta primers. Profiled with immunoSEQ multiplex PCR; TCRdb holds only in-frame clones, not every one. The sample shows 150,000 to 190,000 clones, about 75% of them seen only once. The CDR3 totals 16 residues. Unmatched junction bases numbered 4, after V lost 1 base and J lost 4 bases. Germline CDR1 and CDR2: LGHNA and YSLEER. Source material: PBMCs. The clonotype comes from a man aged 18 to 29 in good health and CMV-seronegative. The chain has TRBV4-3 and TRBJ2-3, with 11 bases fitting TRBD2. CDR3 residues: CASSQALAGGADTQYF. The CDR3 bases are TGCGCCAGCAGCCAAGCCCTAGCGGGAGGTGCAGATACGCAGTATTTT.